Listed here is a single T cell receptor (beta chain). This specimen belongs to a study of blood T cell repertoires in COVID-19. Study information: The analysed material was cDNA or gDNA that came from T cells, B-cell-depleted T cells, or PBMCs.

The trim removed 5 bases at V and 5 bases at J, leaving 8 bases unmatched. Germline-derived CDR1 and CDR2 are MDHEN and SYDVKM. The CDR3 length is 14 residues. Generated by immunoSEQ multiplex PCR, the TCRdb table keeps only in-frame clones and is missing some. The sample yields over 65,000 clones, about nine tenths seen once. The chain combines TRBV28 with TRBJ1-2; 7 nucleotides match TRBD1. Material: peripheral blood. This receptor was taken from a human donor in a cohort sampled during active COVID-19. The CDR3 sequence is CASSQPGQVYGYTF. CDR3 sequence (DNA): TGTGCCAGCAGTCAACCTGGACAGGTTTATGGCTACACCTTC.